A selection of T cell receptor beta chains follows, all from one sample in a study of blood T cell repertoires in COVID-19. The protocol was immunoSEQ multiplex PCR, while the TCRdb copy is restricted to in-frame clones and leaves out a portion. The table shows some 500,000 clones, with roughly nine tenths occurring only once. The specimen sequenced was peripheral blood. The receptor set was obtained from a woman aged 50 to 65 with COVID-19, enrolled during active disease. CDR3s include the opening cysteine and the closing phenylalanine or tryptophan. The D gene is left open where the match is weak. Clone size is given for some rows only: seen once, a few or many times, or a class if the clone is expanded.

abundance	v_gene	d_gene	j_gene	CDR3aa	CDR3nt
-	TRBV6-2/TRBV6-3	-	TRBJ2-1	CASSYLMRRDNEQFF	TGTGCCAGCAGTTACTTGATGAGAAGAGACAATGAGCAGTTCTTC
-	TRBV11-2	-	TRBJ1-1	CASSLRGEAFF	TGTGCCAGCAGCTTAAGGGGTGAAGCTTTCTTT
-	TRBV30	-	TRBJ1-4	CAWSLLGGNEANEKLFF	TGTGCCTGGAGCCTGCTGGGAGGGAACGAAGCTAATGAAAAACTGTTTTTT
once	TRBV9	-	TRBJ1-6	CASSDDSGELGSPLHF	TGTGCCAGCAGCGATGACTCAGGGGAACTTGGGTCACCCCTCCACTTT
-	TRBV9	-	TRBJ1-1	CASSVGTAMNTEAFF	TGTGCCAGCAGCGTAGGGACAGCGATGAACACTGAAGCTTTCTTT
-	TRBV6-5	-	TRBJ2-5	CASSYSRVQETQYF	TGTGCCAGCAGTTACTCGCGAGTCCAAGAGACCCAGTACTTC
few	TRBV2	-	TRBJ2-7	CASRATTGAYEQYF	TGTGCCAGCAGAGCCACGACGGGGGCCTACGAGCAGTACTTC
-	TRBV27	-	TRBJ2-1	CASSVGGAVSGEQFF	TGTGCCAGCAGTGTTGGTGGGGCGGTTTCTGGTGAGCAGTTCTTC
-	TRBV10-1	-	TRBJ1-1	CASRGANTEAFF	TGCGCCAGCCGGGGTGCGAACACTGAAGCTTTCTTT
-	TRBV5-6	-	TRBJ1-5	CASSLAVVPNQPQHF	TGTGCCAGCAGCTTGGCGGTGGTGCCCAATCAGCCCCAGCATTTT
-	TRBV19	-	TRBJ1-5	CASSIDHGAKGQPQHF	TGTGCCAGTAGTATAGATCATGGGGCCAAGGGGCAGCCCCAGCATTTT
-	TRBV14	-	TRBJ1-4	CASRLQGTNEKLFF	TGTGCCAGCAGGTTACAGGGAACTAATGAAAAACTGTTTTTT
once	TRBV29-1	TRBD2	TRBJ2-3	CSVGTSGGTLGTQYF	TGCAGCGTTGGGACTAGCGGGGGCACCTTAGGTACGCAGTATTTT
few	TRBV6-6	-	TRBJ1-1	CASSYGEEDTEAFF	TGTGCCAGCAGTTACGGTGAGGAGGACACTGAAGCTTTCTTT
-	TRBV18	-	TRBJ1-3	CASSETGSGNTIYF	TGTGCCAGCTCAGAAACAGGGAGTGGAAACACCATATATTTT
-	TRBV5-1	-	TRBJ1-4	CASSLVTATNEKLFF	TGCGCCAGCAGCTTGGTGACAGCAACTAATGAAAAACTGTTTTTT
-	TRBV9	-	TRBJ2-1	CASSAGNRVGFNEQFF	TGTGCCAGCAGCGCCGGGAACAGGGTCGGGTTCAATGAGCAGTTCTTC
-	TRBV4-1	-	TRBJ2-7	CASSPSGSYEQYF	TGCGCCAGCAGCCCCTCAGGGTCCTACGAGCAGTACTTC
-	TRBV30	-	TRBJ1-6	CAWSRQGNSPLHF	TGTGCCTGGAGTAGGCAGGGAAATTCACCCCTCCACTTT
once	TRBV27	-	TRBJ2-3	CASSLIAGRHTQYF	TGTGCCAGCAGTTTAATCGCAGGGCGACATACGCAGTATTTT
-	TRBV6-2/TRBV6-3	-	TRBJ2-5	CASSYGGTVRETQYF	TGTGCCAGCAGTTATGGAGGGACAGTTCGGGAGACCCAGTACTTC
-	TRBV10-1	TRBD2	TRBJ2-7	CASSELAGGFGEQYF	TGCGCCAGCAGTGAGTTAGCGGGGGGTTTCGGCGAGCAGTACTTC
-	TRBV27	-	TRBJ2-1	CASSLSGPSDNEQFF	TGTGCCAGCAGTTTGAGCGGGCCGAGCGATAATGAGCAGTTCTTC
-	TRBV5-1	-	TRBJ1-1	CASSLEGVTEAFF	TGCGCCAGCAGCTTGGAAGGGGTGACTGAAGCTTTCTTT
-	TRBV30	TRBD1	TRBJ2-3	CAWNRGQGFTDTQYF	TGTGCCTGGAACCGCGGACAGGGGTTCACAGATACGCAGTATTTT
-	TRBV6-1	TRBD1	TRBJ2-7	CASSEKEGTGVRREQYF	TGTGCCAGCAGTGAAAAGGAGGGGACAGGGGTCCGCCGCGAGCAGTACTTC
once	TRBV5-1	-	TRBJ1-1	CASSLESSNTEAFF	TGCGCCAGCAGCTTGGAGTCTAGTAACACTGAAGCTTTCTTT
-	TRBV7-3	-	TRBJ1-1	CASSSRPGGENGAFF	TGTGCCAGCAGCTCACGTCCGGGGGGCGAGAATGGAGCTTTCTTT
-	TRBV3-1/TRBV3-2	-	TRBJ1-1	CASSQNRDPEAFF	TGTGCCAGCAGCCAAAACAGGGACCCTGAAGCTTTCTTT
-	TRBV19	-	TRBJ1-1	CASSIGGFPNTEAFF	TGTGCCAGTAGTATAGGGGGCTTTCCGAACACTGAAGCTTTCTTT
-	TRBV7-3	-	TRBJ1-2	CASSYKGDVNYGYTF	TGTGCCAGCAGCTACAAGGGGGACGTGAACTATGGCTACACCTTC
few	TRBV11-2	TRBD2	TRBJ2-2	CASSPRGMDTGELFF	TGTGCCAGCAGCCCGCGGGGGATGGACACCGGGGAGCTGTTTTTT
-	TRBV27	-	TRBJ1-2	CASGAGYGYTF	TGTGCCAGCGGGGCAGGTTATGGCTACACCTTC
few	TRBV19	-	TRBJ2-5	CASSIEGGFETQYF	TGTGCCAGTAGTATAGAAGGGGGTTTTGAGACCCAGTACTTC
-	TRBV19	TRBD1	TRBJ2-7	CASSPRDRADEQYF	TGTGCCAGTAGTCCCCGGGACAGGGCCGATGAGCAGTACTTC
-	TRBV3-1/TRBV3-2	-	TRBJ2-4	CASSLGLAKNIQYF	TGTGCCAGCAGCCTAGGACTAGCCAAAAACATTCAGTACTTC
-	TRBV3-1/TRBV3-2	TRBD2	TRBJ2-3	CASSQRVPRDYRTDTQYF	TGTGCCAGCAGCCAACGAGTCCCCCGGGACTACCGCACAGATACGCAGTATTTT
-	TRBV5-1	TRBD1	TRBJ1-2	CASSPQADRRYTF	TGCGCCAGCAGCCCACAAGCGGACAGGCGATACACCTTC
-	TRBV19	-	TRBJ1-4	CASSIRDINEKLFF	TGTGCCAGTAGTATTCGGGACATAAATGAAAAACTGTTTTTT
once	TRBV21-1	-	TRBJ1-5	CASSKARTGSNQPQHF	TGTGCCAGCAGCAAAGCGAGGACAGGGAGCAATCAGCCCCAGCATTTT
-	TRBV6-1	-	TRBJ1-1	CASSEAGKNTEAFF	TGTGCCAGCAGTGAGGCAGGGAAGAACACTGAAGCTTTCTTT
-	TRBV19	TRBD1	TRBJ1-2	CASSKAPTGGSYGYTF	TGTGCCAGTAGTAAGGCCCCCACAGGGGGAAGCTATGGCTACACCTTC
-	TRBV5-4	-	TRBJ2-3	CAYSTGYF	TGTGCCTATTCGACTGGGTATTTT
-	TRBV7-2	TRBD1	TRBJ1-2	CASSLATGQVQNYGYTF	TGTGCCAGCAGCTTAGCTACGGGACAGGTCCAAAACTATGGCTACACCTTC
-	TRBV27	-	TRBJ1-4	CASSLVWGANEKLFF	TGTGCCAGCAGCCTCGTCTGGGGAGCTAATGAAAAACTGTTTTTT
-	TRBV7-8	-	TRBJ2-4	CASSLVREPNIQYF	TGTGCCAGCAGCTTAGTTCGAGAACCAAACATTCAGTACTTC
-	TRBV5-6	-	TRBJ2-7	CASSLGRHEQYF	TGTGCCAGCAGCTTGGGGAGGCACGAGCAGTACTTC
-	TRBV3-1/TRBV3-2	-	TRBJ1-6	CASSRVEGYNSPLHF	TGTGCCAGCAGCCGGGTTGAGGGTTATAATTCACCCCTCCACTTT
-	TRBV19	-	TRBJ1-1	CASDPGVGVGTEAFF	TGTGCCAGTGACCCCGGAGTCGGGGTTGGGACTGAAGCTTTCTTT
-	TRBV6-6	TRBD1	TRBJ2-7	CASSYSTGSVYEQYF	TGTGCCAGCAGTTACTCGACAGGGAGTGTGTACGAGCAGTACTTC
-	TRBV29-1	-	TRBJ1-2	CSVQGIDYTF	TGCAGCGTTCAGGGGATCGACTACACCTTC
-	TRBV5-1	-	TRBJ1-1	CASSFGATEAFF	TGCGCCAGCAGCTTTGGAGCAACTGAAGCTTTCTTT
-	TRBV2	TRBD1	TRBJ2-1	CASSESGTGSYSSYNEQFF	TGTGCCAGCAGTGAATCCGGGACAGGATCTTATAGCTCCTACAATGAGCAGTTCTTC
-	TRBV7-2	-	TRBJ2-7	CASSSGLGYYEQYF	TGTGCCAGCAGCTCCGGACTGGGATACTACGAGCAGTACTTC
-	TRBV3-1/TRBV3-2	-	TRBJ1-3	CASSPLGADTIYF	TGTGCCAGCAGCCCCCTAGGGGCAGACACCATATATTTT
few	TRBV10-2	TRBD1	TRBJ2-5	CASSPQGRETQYF	TGCGCCAGCAGCCCACAGGGGCGAGAGACCCAGTACTTC
-	TRBV5-6	TRBD1	TRBJ2-7	CASSQGQYEQYF	TGTGCCAGCAGCCAGGGACAGTACGAGCAGTACTTC